This T cell receptor beta chain was captured by sequencing in a study of T cells in Graves' hyperthyroidism and ophthalmopathy. Study results and limitations: Blood also contained most expanded thyroid clonotypes above 0.001.

A note on this clonotype: Its antigen is currently unknown.

Template material for amplifying TCR beta CDR3 regions consisted of RNA transcripts. A first-round RT-PCR of the TCR CDR3 used the HTBI primer set. In TCRdb, the multiplex PCR reads were re-called with MiXCR into one record per CDR3 protein. The profile shows under 350,000 distinct CDR3 sequences, over 15% of them singletons. The clonotype originates from a woman aged 50 to 60 with Graves' hyperthyroidism. Specimen: blood.

CDR3 amino acids: CSVVDWGGVGNTEAFF. The CDR3 bases are TGCAGCGTAGTTGACTGGGGTGGGGTAGGGAACACTGAAGCTTTCTTT. This chain connects TRBV29-1 to TRBJ1-1, with D unclear. This CDR3 comprises 16 residues. The V end lost 6 bases, the J end lost 1 base, and 21 bases lay between the germline ends. Per the germline V gene, CDR1 is SQVTM and CDR2 is ANQGSEA.